This T cell receptor (beta chain) was documented in a study of blood T cells in healthy people across ages. Study-wide points: It was not known whether donors were CMV positive (a possible confounder of expanded clonotype changes). Age showed a roughly linear inverse relationship with TCR beta diversity per million T cells.

A word on this clonotype: Its target is unknown.

PCR was performed a second time for roughly 7 to 11 cycles using a sample-barcoded 5' primer and a J-beta primer mix. TCRdb processed the 5' RACE reads anew with MiXCR; each CDR3 protein has one entry. The profile covers a few hundred thousand distinct CDR3 sequences, with 45% to 65% appearing a single time and about 54% taken by the ten largest. Germline V gene data show CDR1 as KGHSH and CDR2 as LQKENI. The CDR3 is 14 amino acids. V was clipped by 3 bases and J by 6 bases, with 15 bases between them. The chain carries TRBV18 and TRBJ2-7; a possible D gene is TRBD1 (6 bases). This receptor was taken from a man between 60 and 70 years old in good health. Sequenced: blood. DNA for the CDR3: TGTGCCAGCTCACCCAACAGGGTAGAACCCGAGCAGTACTTC. Encoded protein: CASSPNRVEPEQYF. The full variable domain, its missing parts supplied by reference TRBV18 and TRBJ2-7, is NAGVMQNPRHLVRRRGQEARLRCSPMKGHSHVYWYRQLPEEGLKFMVYLQKENIIDESGMPKERFSAEFPKEGPSILRIQQVVRGDSAAYFCASSPNRVEPEQYFGPGTRLTVT.